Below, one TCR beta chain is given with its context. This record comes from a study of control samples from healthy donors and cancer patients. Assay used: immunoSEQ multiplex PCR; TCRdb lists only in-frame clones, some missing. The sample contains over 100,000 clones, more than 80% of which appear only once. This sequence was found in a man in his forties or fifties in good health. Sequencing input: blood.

CDR3 protein: CASSIWGVTEAFF. The DNA of the CDR3 is TGTGCCAGTAGTATTTGGGGAGTCACTGAAGCTTTCTTT. The chain combines TRBV19 with TRBJ1-1; D call uncertain. The V end was cut by 3 bases, the J end by 4 bases, with 9 bases between. The CDR3 has 13 residues. Per germline, CDR1 LNHDA and CDR2 SQIVND (reference sequence).